This T cell receptor beta chain emerged from a study of cytomegalovirus exposure and HLA in healthy donors. On the study more broadly: Roughly 180 million T cells yielded roughly 120 million unique TCR beta sequences, as an earlier analysis found. Study-level findings and limits: A reported reduction in N-insertions relative to the roughly 700-donor mean was seen in an Asian-associated ancestry cluster in a later analysis. Among TCR beta chains, those listed as cytomegalovirus-associated numbered some 170.

The PCR had 60 Vbeta and 13 Jbeta primers. Here immunoSEQ multiplex PCR was the method, and the copy in TCRdb shows in-frame clones only, minus some. The sample consists of some 130,000 clones, 75% to 80% of them appearing once. V was clipped by 3 bases and J by 1 base, with 18 bases between them. The CDR3 length is 17 residues. Germline CDR1 SGHRS, CDR2 YFSETQ. With regard to this clone: Its matching antigen is unknown.

The origin of this receptor is an older woman in good health and CMV-seronegative. V usage is TRBV5-1 and J usage is TRBJ2-3; possible D gene TRBD1, 7 bases. The sequenced sample consisted of PBMCs. CDR3 bases: TGCGCCAGCAGCTCATCTGCCAGGGGGGACGGCACAGATACGCAGTATTTT. Translating gives CASSSSARGDGTDTQYF.